This T cell receptor beta chain appears in the sequencing data of a study of blood T cell repertoires in COVID-19. About the research overall: COVID-19 samples collected from the United States, Italy and Spain covered acute and convalescent phases. PBMCs, B-cell-depleted T cells, or T cells were the source of the cDNA or gDNA that made up the material.

There are a few counts of this clone. Germline V gene lookup returns CDR1 SGHRS and CDR2 YFSETQ. Trimming removed 5 bases from V and 6 bases from J; junction bases left unmatched: 6. The CDR3 loop spans 14 amino acids. Under the authors' procedure: Reference gene primers were amplified, and this amplification served to estimate nucleated cell counts. Assay used: immunoSEQ multiplex PCR; TCRdb lists only in-frame clones, some missing. V, J and clone size derive from that table, while D and trimming were established from the DNA sequence. The sample yields 30,000 to 40,000 clones, approximately 80% seen once.

Sequenced: peripheral blood. The gene calls are TRBV5-1 and TRBJ2-2, with 8 bases fitting TRBD1. The clonotype originates from a human donor in a cohort sampled during active COVID-19. CDR3 loop: CASSILQGAGELFF. CDR3 bases: TGCGCCAGCAGTATTTTACAGGGGGCCGGGGAGCTGTTTTTT.